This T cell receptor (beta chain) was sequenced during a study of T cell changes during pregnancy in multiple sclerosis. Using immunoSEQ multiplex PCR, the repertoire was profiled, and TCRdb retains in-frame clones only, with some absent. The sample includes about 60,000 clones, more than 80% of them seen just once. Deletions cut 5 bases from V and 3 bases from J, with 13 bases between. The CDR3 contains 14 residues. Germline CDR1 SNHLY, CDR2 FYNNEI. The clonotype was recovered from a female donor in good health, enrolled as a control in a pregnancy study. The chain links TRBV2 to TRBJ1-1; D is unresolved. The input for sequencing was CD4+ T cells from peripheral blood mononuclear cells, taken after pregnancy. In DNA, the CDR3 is TGTGCCAGCAGTTCGAGAGGGTCGGACACTGAAGCTTTCTTT. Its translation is CASSSRGSDTEAFF.